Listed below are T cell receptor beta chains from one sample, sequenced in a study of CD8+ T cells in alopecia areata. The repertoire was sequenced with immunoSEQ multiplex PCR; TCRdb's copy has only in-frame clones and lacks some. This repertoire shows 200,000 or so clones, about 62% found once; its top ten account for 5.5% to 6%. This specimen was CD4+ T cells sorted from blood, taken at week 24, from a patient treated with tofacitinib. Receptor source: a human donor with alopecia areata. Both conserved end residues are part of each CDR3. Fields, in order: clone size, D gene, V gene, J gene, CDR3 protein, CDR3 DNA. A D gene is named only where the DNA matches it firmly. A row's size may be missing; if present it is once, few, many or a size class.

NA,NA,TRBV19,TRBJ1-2,CASRMTENYGYTF,TGTGCCAGTAGGATGACAGAAAACTATGGCTACACCTTC
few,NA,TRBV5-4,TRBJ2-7,CASSSVDSLSYEQYF,TGTGCCAGCAGCTCGGTAGACAGTTTGTCCTACGAGCAGTACTTC
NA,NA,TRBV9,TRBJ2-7,CASSVGPHYEQYF,TGTGCCAGCAGCGTAGGGCCCCACTACGAGCAGTACTTC
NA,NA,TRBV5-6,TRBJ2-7,CASSHRATYEQYF,TGTGCCAGCAGCCACAGGGCCACCTACGAGCAGTACTTC
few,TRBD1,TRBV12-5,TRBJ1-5,CASGLAQGGGQHF,TGTGCTAGTGGTTTGGCCCAGGGGGGCGGCCAGCATTTT
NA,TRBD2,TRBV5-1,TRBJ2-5,CASSLDSGEGSGTQYF,TGCGCCAGCAGCTTGGATAGCGGGGAGGGATCAGGGACCCAGTACTTC
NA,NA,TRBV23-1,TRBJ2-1,CAYRPRDWRFKDNEQFF,TGCGCCTATCGACCGCGCGACTGGAGGTTCAAGGACAATGAGCAGTTCTTC
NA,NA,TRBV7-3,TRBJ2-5,CASSLTFEYQETQYF,TGTGCCAGCAGCTTAACGTTTGAGTACCAAGAGACCCAGTACTTC
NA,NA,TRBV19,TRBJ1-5,CASSMSRGPYSNQPQHF,TGTGCCAGTAGTATGAGCAGGGGACCTTATAGCAATCAGCCCCAGCATTTT
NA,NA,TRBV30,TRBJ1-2,CAWSVKNGYTF,TGTGCCTGGAGTGTGAAAAATGGCTACACCTTC
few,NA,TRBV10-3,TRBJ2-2,CAISGLEGNTGELFF,TGTGCCATCAGTGGACTGGAGGGGAACACCGGGGAGCTGTTTTTT
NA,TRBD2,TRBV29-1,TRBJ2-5,CSVSGGGLAKLRQETQYF,TGCAGCGTTAGTGGTGGGGGACTAGCCAAACTGCGCCAAGAGACCCAGTACTTC
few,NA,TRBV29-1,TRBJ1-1,CSVSGLMNTEAFF,TGCAGCGTTTCAGGACTAATGAACACTGAAGCTTTCTTT
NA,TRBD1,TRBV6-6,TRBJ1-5,CASSFTGTEDQPQHF,TGTGCCAGCAGTTTTACCGGGACAGAGGATCAGCCCCAGCATTTT
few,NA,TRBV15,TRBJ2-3,CATSPGEAERSTDTQYF,TGTGCCACCAGCCCTGGTGAGGCGGAGCGGAGCACAGATACGCAGTATTTT
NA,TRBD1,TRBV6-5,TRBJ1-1,CASSYNTGETEAFF,TGTGCCAGCAGTTACAATACAGGGGAGACTGAAGCTTTCTTT
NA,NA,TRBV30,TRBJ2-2,CAWTVTDTGELFF,TGTGCCTGGACAGTAACTGACACCGGGGAGCTGTTTTTT
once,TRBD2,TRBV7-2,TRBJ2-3,CASSLAGGVDTQYF,TGTGCCAGCAGCTTAGCGGGAGGGGTGGATACGCAGTATTTT
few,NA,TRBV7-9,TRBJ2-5,CASSFGTRRGETQYF,TGTGCCAGCAGCTTTGGGACAAGGCGGGGGGAGACCCAGTACTTC
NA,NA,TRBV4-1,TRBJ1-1,CASSQARRGGTEAFF,TGCGCCAGCAGCCAAGCCCGGAGGGGGGGGACTGAAGCTTTCTTT
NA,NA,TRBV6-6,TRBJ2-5,CASSYRSETQYF,TGTGCCAGCAGTTACAGGTCGGAGACCCAGTACTTC
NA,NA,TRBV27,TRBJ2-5,CASSAQGQETQYF,TGTGCCAGCAGTGCTCAGGGGCAAGAGACCCAGTACTTC
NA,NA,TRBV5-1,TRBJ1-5,CASSLGGPNQPQHF,TGCGCCAGCAGCTTGGGAGGGCCCAATCAGCCCCAGCATTTT
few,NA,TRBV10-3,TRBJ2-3,CAIRTLGATDTQYF,TGTGCCATCAGAACACTAGGCGCTACAGATACGCAGTATTTT
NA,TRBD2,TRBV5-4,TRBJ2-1,CASSLAGTSGYNEQFF,TGTGCCAGCAGCTTGGCAGGGACTAGCGGCTACAATGAGCAGTTCTTC
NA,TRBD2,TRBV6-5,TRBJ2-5,CASSYGASGDETQYF,TGTGCCAGCAGTTACGGCGCTAGCGGGGACGAGACCCAGTACTTC
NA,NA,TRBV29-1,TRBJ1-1,CSVEGLLEGAFF,TGCAGCGTTGAAGGACTCTTGGAAGGGGCTTTCTTT
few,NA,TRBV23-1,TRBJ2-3,CASSRPAGSSTDTQYF,TGCGCCAGCAGTCGCCCGGCCGGCAGCAGCACAGATACGCAGTATTTT
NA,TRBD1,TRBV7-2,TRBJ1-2,CASSLFGQAIANYGYTF,TGTGCCAGCAGCTTATTCGGACAGGCAATAGCTAACTATGGCTACACCTTC
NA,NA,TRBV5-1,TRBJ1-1,CASSSRPGHLNTEAFF,TGCGCCAGCAGCTCTCGTCCGGGACACCTGAACACTGAAGCTTTCTTT
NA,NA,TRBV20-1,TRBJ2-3,CSADSAVQYF,TGCAGTGCCGATTCCGCGGTGCAGTATTTT
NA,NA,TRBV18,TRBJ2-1,CASSPLSGLGDEQFF,TGTGCCAGCTCACCACTATCCGGTCTCGGGGATGAGCAGTTCTTC
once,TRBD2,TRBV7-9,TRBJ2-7,CASSVAGPYEQYF,TGTGCCAGCAGCGTAGCGGGACCCTACGAGCAGTACTTC
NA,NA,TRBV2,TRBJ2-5,CASRGGGETQYF,TGTGCCAGCAGGGGAGGAGGCGAGACCCAGTACTTC
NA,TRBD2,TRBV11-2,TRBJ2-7,CASSATSGEQYF,TGTGCCAGCAGCGCGACTAGCGGCGAGCAGTACTTC
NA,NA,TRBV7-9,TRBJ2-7,CASSLLGQWSSYEQYF,TGTGCCAGCAGCTTACTTGGACAGTGGAGCTCCTACGAGCAGTACTTC
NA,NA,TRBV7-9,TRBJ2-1,CASSLEQMASYNEQFF,TGTGCCAGCAGCTTGGAACAGATGGCATCCTACAATGAGCAGTTCTTC
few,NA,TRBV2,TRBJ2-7,CASSGQIYEQYF,TGTGCCAGCAGTGGACAGATCTACGAGCAGTACTTC